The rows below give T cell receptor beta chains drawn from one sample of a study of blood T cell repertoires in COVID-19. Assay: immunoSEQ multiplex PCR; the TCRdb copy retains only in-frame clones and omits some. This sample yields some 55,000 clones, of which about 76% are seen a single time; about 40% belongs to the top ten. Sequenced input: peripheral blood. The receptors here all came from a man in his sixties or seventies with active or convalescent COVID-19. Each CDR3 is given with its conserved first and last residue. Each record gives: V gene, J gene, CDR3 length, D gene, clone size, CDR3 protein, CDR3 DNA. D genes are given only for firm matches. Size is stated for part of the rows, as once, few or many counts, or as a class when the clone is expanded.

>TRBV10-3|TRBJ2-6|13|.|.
CAIRGPGANVLTF
TGTGCCATCAGGGGGCCCGGGGCCAACGTCCTGACTTTC
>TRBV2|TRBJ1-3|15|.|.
CASSNGQFSGNTIYF
TGTGCCAGCAGTAATGGGCAGTTCTCTGGAAACACCATATATTTT
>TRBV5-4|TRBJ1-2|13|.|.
CASSLLGQYGYTF
TGTGCCAGCAGCTTGCTAGGACAGTATGGCTACACCTTC
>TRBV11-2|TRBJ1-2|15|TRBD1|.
CASSLGTGLDYGYTF
TGTGCCAGCAGCTTAGGGACAGGGTTAGACTATGGCTACACCTTC
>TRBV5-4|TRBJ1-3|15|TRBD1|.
CASSLTGVYGNTIYF
TGTGCCAGCAGCTTGACAGGGGTCTATGGAAACACCATATATTTT
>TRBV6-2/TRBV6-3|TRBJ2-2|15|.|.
CASSYPGTNTGELFF
TGTGCCAGCAGTTACCCAGGGACAAACACCGGGGAGCTGTTTTTT
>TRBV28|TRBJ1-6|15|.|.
CASNTGGAENSPLHF
TGTGCCAGCAACACGGGGGGGGCCGAGAATTCACCCCTCCACTTT
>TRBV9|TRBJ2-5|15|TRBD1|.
CASTPGQGAQETQYF
TGTGCCAGCACCCCGGGACAGGGAGCGCAAGAGACCCAGTACTTC
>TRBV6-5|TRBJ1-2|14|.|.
CASNPTGSIYGYTF
TGTGCCAGCAATCCGACAGGTTCTATCTATGGCTACACCTTC
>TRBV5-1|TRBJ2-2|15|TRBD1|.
CASSLAGQGGGELFF
TGCGCCAGCAGCTTGGCGGGACAGGGCGGCGGGGAGCTGTTTTTT
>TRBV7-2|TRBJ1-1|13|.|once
CASSLGPRDQAFF
TGTGCCAGCAGCTTAGGTCCCAGGGATCAAGCTTTCTTT
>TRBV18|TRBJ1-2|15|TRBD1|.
CASSPRTGEGYGYTF
TGTGCCAGCTCACCACGGACAGGGGAGGGCTATGGCTACACCTTC
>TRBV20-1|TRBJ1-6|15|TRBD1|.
CSASWDRGDDSPLHF
TGCAGTGCTAGTTGGGACAGGGGAGATGATTCACCCCTCCACTTT
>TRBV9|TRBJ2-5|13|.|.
CASSVDYGETQYF
TGTGCCAGCAGCGTAGACTACGGGGAGACCCAGTACTTC
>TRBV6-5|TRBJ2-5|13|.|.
CASSRQGSETQYF
TGTGCCAGCAGCCGCCAGGGTAGCGAGACCCAGTACTTC
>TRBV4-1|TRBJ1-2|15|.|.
CASSQVQGLNYGYTF
TGCGCCAGCAGCCAAGTCCAGGGCCTTAACTATGGCTACACCTTC
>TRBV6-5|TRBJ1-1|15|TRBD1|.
CASSPGTANVRKAFF
TGTGCCAGCAGTCCCGGGACAGCGAACGTTAGGAAAGCTTTCTTT
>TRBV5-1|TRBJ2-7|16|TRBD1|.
CASSQKSPGQGYEQYF
TGCGCCAGCAGCCAGAAATCACCGGGACAGGGGTACGAGCAGTACTTC
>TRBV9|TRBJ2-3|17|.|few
CASSVATWGGMTDTQYF
TGTGCCAGCAGCGTAGCTACGTGGGGGGGCATGACAGATACGCAGTATTTT
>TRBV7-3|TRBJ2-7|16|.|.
CASSPQTVLPTYEQYF
TGTGCCAGCAGCCCCCAGACAGTGCTACCTACCTACGAGCAGTACTTC
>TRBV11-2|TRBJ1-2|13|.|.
CASSPQGLSGYTF
TGTGCCAGCAGCCCTCAGGGTTTATCTGGCTACACCTTC
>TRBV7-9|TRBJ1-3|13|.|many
CASSPAGLDTIYF
TGTGCCAGCAGCCCAGCGGGGCTTGACACCATATATTTT
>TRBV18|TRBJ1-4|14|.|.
CASSRREVNEKLFF
TGTGCCAGCTCACGCCGGGAAGTTAATGAAAAACTGTTTTTT
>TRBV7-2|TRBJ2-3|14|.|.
CASSSGQQTDTQYF
TGTGCCAGCAGCTCAGGACAGCAGACAGATACGCAGTATTTT
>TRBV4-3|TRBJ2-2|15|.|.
CASSQQSGNTGELFF
TGCGCCAGCAGCCAACAAAGCGGGAACACCGGGGAGCTGTTTTTT
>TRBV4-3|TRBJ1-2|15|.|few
CASSQEGSGIGGYTF
TGCGCCAGCAGCCAAGAGGGCAGCGGTATTGGGGGCTACACCTTC
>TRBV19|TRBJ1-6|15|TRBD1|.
CASSITRTGSSPLHF
TGTGCCAGTAGTATAACCAGGACAGGGAGTTCACCCCTCCACTTT
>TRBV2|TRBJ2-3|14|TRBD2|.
CASMTGGPTDTQYF
TGTGCCAGCATGACGGGAGGGCCGACAGATACGCAGTATTTT
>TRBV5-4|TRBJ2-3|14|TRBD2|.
CASRPSGGTDTQYF
TGTGCCAGCAGACCTAGCGGGGGGACAGATACGCAGTATTTT
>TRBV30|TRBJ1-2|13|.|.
CAWSAVRNYGYTF
TGTGCCTGGAGTGCAGTGCGGAACTATGGCTACACCTTC
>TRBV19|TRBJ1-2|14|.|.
CASSKLQEVGGYTF
TGTGCCAGTAGTAAACTACAGGAAGTTGGTGGCTACACCTTC
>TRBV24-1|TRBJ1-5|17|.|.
CATSDLEGDGFNQPQHF
TGTGCCACCAGTGACTTAGAGGGGGACGGATTCAATCAGCCCCAGCATTTT
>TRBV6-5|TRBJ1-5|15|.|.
CASSPGLKGNQPQHF
TGTGCCAGCAGTCCGGGTCTCAAGGGCAATCAGCCCCAGCATTTT
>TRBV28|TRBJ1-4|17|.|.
CASSFYDGGGTNEKLFF
TGTGCCAGCAGTTTTTACGACGGCGGGGGGACTAATGAAAAACTGTTTTTT
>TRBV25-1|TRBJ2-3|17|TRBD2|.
CASSESWAGGLPDTQYF
TGTGCCAGCAGTGAATCCTGGGCGGGGGGGCTCCCAGATACGCAGTATTTT
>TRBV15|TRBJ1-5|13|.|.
CATSTNSNQPQHF
TGTGCCACCAGCACTAATAGCAATCAGCCCCAGCATTTT
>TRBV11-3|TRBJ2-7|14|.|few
CASSFLLVTGEQYF
TGTGCCAGCAGCTTCCTCTTGGTTACGGGCGAGCAGTACTTC
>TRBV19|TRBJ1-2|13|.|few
CASSMAGNGGYTF
TGTGCCAGTAGTATGGCGGGAAACGGCGGCTACACCTTC
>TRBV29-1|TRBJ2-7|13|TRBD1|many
CSVAGTGSHEQYF
TGCAGCGTTGCTGGGACAGGGTCCCACGAGCAGTACTTC
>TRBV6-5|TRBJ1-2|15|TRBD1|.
CASRPGQGAFYGYTF
TGTGCCAGCAGGCCGGGACAGGGGGCTTTCTATGGCTACACCTTC
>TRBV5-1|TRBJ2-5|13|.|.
CASRTGREETQYF
TGCGCCAGCCGGACAGGGCGGGAGGAGACCCAGTACTTC
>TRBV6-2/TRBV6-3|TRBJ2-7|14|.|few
CASSYTGTHPEQYF
TGTGCCAGCAGTTACACAGGGACACACCCCGAGCAGTACTTC
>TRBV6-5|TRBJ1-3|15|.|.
CASSRVDFSGNTIYF
TGTGCCAGCAGTCGGGTAGACTTCTCTGGAAACACCATATATTTT
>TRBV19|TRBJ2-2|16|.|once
CASSPWGGPNTGELFF
TGTGCCAGTAGCCCATGGGGAGGACCAAACACCGGGGAGCTGTTTTTT
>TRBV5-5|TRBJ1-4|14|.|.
CASSIRGTNEKLFF
TGTGCCAGCAGCATCAGGGGCACTAATGAAAAACTGTTTTTT
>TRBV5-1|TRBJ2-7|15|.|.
CASSPGLTISYEQYF
TGCGCCAGCAGCCCGGGACTTACAATTTCCTACGAGCAGTACTTC
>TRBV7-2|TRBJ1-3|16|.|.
CASRPTTTNSGNTIYF
TGTGCCAGCAGACCAACAACTACCAACTCTGGAAACACCATATATTTT
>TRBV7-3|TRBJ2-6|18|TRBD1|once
CATTQGGALPSGANVLTF
TGTGCCACTACACAGGGGGGCGCCCTACCCTCTGGGGCCAACGTCCTGACTTTC
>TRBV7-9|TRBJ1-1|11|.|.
CASSQGAEAFF
TGTGCCAGCAGCCAAGGGGCTGAAGCTTTCTTT
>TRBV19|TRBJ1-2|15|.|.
CASSNAAERFYGYTF
TGTGCCAGTAGTAATGCGGCAGAAAGATTCTATGGCTACACCTTC
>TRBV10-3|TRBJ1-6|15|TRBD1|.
CAISPGGRAGSPLHF
TGTGCCATCAGTCCAGGGGGCAGGGCCGGTTCACCCCTCCACTTT
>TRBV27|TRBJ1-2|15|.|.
CASSLSAAGFSGYTF
TGTGCCAGCAGTTTATCGGCGGCAGGGTTCTCTGGCTACACCTTC
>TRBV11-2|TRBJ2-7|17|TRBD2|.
CASSRTSGGSGSYEQYF
TGTGCCAGCAGCCGCACTAGCGGGGGTTCGGGATCCTACGAGCAGTACTTC
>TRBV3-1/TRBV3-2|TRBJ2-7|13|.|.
CASSQDGQYEQYF
TGTGCCAGCAGCCAAGATGGGCAGTACGAGCAGTACTTC
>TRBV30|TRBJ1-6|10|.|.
CAWGPPPLHF
TGTGCCTGGGGACCTCCACCCCTCCACTTT